This record covers a single T cell receptor (beta chain). Germline is not matched at one junction end, which may reflect a read error. Treg sorting used a CD4+CD25+CD127-/low gate. TCRdb recomputed calls from the 5' RACE reads with MiXCR, one row per CDR3 protein. The repertoire has around 9,000 distinct CDR3 sequences, roughly 34% of them found once; the top ten carry roughly 6%. What was sequenced was Tregs sorted from blood. The sequence was obtained from a female donor with breast cancer.

The CDR3 loop is CSAKLLAEQSF. The DNA for the CDR3 is TGCAGTGCTAAGCTTCTGGCTGAGCAGTCCTTC. This chain joins TRBV20-1 and TRBJ2-1; D not resolved. CDR3 length equals 11 residues. Looked up from germline, CDR1 is DFQATT and CDR2 is SNEGSKA (reference sequence).